Each of the 22 T cell receptor beta chains below was sequenced from the same sample in a study of shared clonotypes between healthy human individuals. Naive CD8 cells lacked CD45RO and underwent positive selection for CCR7, leaving out terminally differentiated effector memory CD45RA+ cells. Profiling relied on immunoSEQ multiplex PCR, and the TCRdb table lists in-frame clones only, not all of them. The data contain around 2.1 million clones, approximately 94% of them singletons. Source material: naive CD8+ T cells from PBMCs. Every receptor here comes from a man between 18 and 29 years old in good health. Some clones in this sample may be carry-over from other donors' samples.

This clone came up once. The rearrangement joins TRBV30 to TRBJ1-1, with D possibly matching TRBD1 (5 bases). Trimming left V 3 bases short and J 6 bases short, with 11 bases between. CDR1 and CDR2 (germline): GTSNPN, SVGIG (reference sequence). This CDR3 is 12 amino acids long. CDR3 residues: CAWSAPGPEAFF. In DNA, the CDR3 is TGTGCCTGGAGCGCTCCAGGGCCTGAAGCTTTCTTT. Using reference TRBV30 and TRBJ1-1 for the parts outside the CDR3, the full variable domain is SQTIHQWPATLVQPVGSPLSLECTVEGTSNPNLYWYRQAAGRGLQLLFYSVGIGQISSEVPQNLSASRPQDRQFILSSKKLLLSDSGFYLCAWSAPGPEAFFGQGTRLTVV.

The rearrangement uses TRBV4-3 and TRBJ1-5; TRBD1 is a possible D gene (5 bases). Germline lookup yields CDR1 LGHNA and CDR2 YSLEER. The CDR3 consists of 14 residues. V was trimmed by 0 bases and J by 8 bases, leaving 11 bases between them. The CDR3 nucleotides are TGCGCCAGCAGCCAAGATGGGGGAGAGGAGCCCCAGCATTTT. The encoded protein is CASSQDGGEEPQHF.

The rearrangement uses TRBV6-5 and TRBJ1-2; weak D call: TRBD1 (5 bases). There are 14 residues in the CDR3. Germline CDR1 and CDR2: MNHEY and SVGAGI. The germline V and J ends were trimmed by 0 bases and 6 bases, with 11 bases remaining between them. CDR3 loop: CASSYSTRDNGYTF. Written as DNA, the CDR3 is TGTGCCAGCAGTTACTCGACCAGGGATAATGGCTACACCTTC.

The V and J genes are TRBV6-4 and TRBJ2-3, with 8 bases identical to TRBD2. From germline, CDR1 is MRHNA and CDR2 SNTAGT. CDR3 length: 16 amino acids. Losses at the gene ends were 3 bases for V and 3 bases for J; bases not matched to a gene: 8. The DNA for the CDR3 is TGTGCCAGCAGTGAACTAGCGGCGGGTGGAACAGATACGCAGTATTTT. It codes for CASSELAAGGTDTQYF.

The chain links TRBV5-6 to TRBJ1-1; D is uncertain. Germline V gene sequence: CDR1 SGHDT, CDR2 YYEEEE. This CDR3 contains 13 residues. Trimming pared 4 bases from V and 6 bases from J, leaving 13 bases between. CDR3 loop: CASSREIAPEAFF. In DNA form, the CDR3 reads TGTGCCAGCAGCAGGGAGATCGCCCCTGAAGCTTTCTTT.

Regarding this clone: Distinct nucleotide sequences in the sample also encode this CDR3. This rearrangement joins TRBV30 to TRBJ2-1; no clear D. Germline V gene lookup returns CDR1 GTSNPN and CDR2 SVGIG (reference sequence). Trimming left V 3 bases short and J 4 bases short, with 4 bases between. This CDR3 is 11 amino acids long. The CDR3 coding sequence is TGTGCCTGGAGGGGGTACAATGAGCAGTTCTTC. This encodes CAWRGYNEQFF.

V and J are TRBV5-6 and TRBJ2-7, with 8 positions matching TRBD1. The CDR3 spans 16 residues. Germline V gene data show CDR1 as SGHDT and CDR2 as YYEEEE. Trimming removed 5 bases from V and 2 bases from J; junction bases left unmatched: 12. The CDR3 is CASSLAETGDTYEQYF. Here the CDR3 DNA reads TGTGCCAGCAGTTTAGCGGAGACAGGGGATACCTACGAGCAGTACTTC. The full variable domain, rest sourced from reference TRBV5-6 and TRBJ2-7, is DAGVTQSPTHLIKTRGQQVTLRCSPKSGHDTVSWYQQALGQGPQFIFQYYEEEERQRGNFPDRFSGHQFPNYSSELNVNALLLGDSALYLCASSLAETGDTYEQYFGPGTRLTVT.

As to this clone: Other DNA sequences in this specimen translate into the identical CDR3. The V call is TRBV7-8, the J call TRBJ2-1, with TRBD2 matching 7 bases. Trimming at V came to 3 bases and at J to 1 base, leaving 3 bases not matched to a gene. In germline, CDR1 is SGHVS, CDR2 FQNEAQ. The length of the CDR3 is 15 residues. The CDR3 loop reads CASSLRGGSYNEQFF. CDR3 nucleotides: TGTGCCAGCAGCTTGCGGGGAGGGTCCTACAATGAGCAGTTCTTC.

The V gene is TRBV28, the J gene TRBJ2-3; possibly TRBD1 for D (6 bases). Trimming took 5 bases from V and 4 from J, leaving 22 bases between them. Germline CDR1 reads MDHEN; CDR2 reads SYDVKM. The CDR3 has 17 amino acids. Here the CDR3 DNA reads TGTGCCAGCAGTCCTACCGGGACAACCCGAGGATCAGATACGCAGTATTTT. This encodes CASSPTGTTRGSDTQYF.

This clone was seen a single time. CDR3 nucleotides: TGCGCCAGCAGCGAAGCCCACTTAGGGTACGAGCAGTACTTC. This translates into CASSEAHLGYEQYF. The V gene is TRBV4-1, the J gene TRBJ2-7, with D hard to call. The CDR3 is 14 residues long. V dropped 5 bases and J dropped 4 bases, with 15 bases sitting between them. The germline gives CDR1 MGHRA, CDR2 YSYEKL.

This clone appeared once. This chain links TRBV4-3 with TRBJ1-6; tentatively, D is TRBD1 (5 bases). CDR1 LGHNA and CDR2 YSLEER come from the germline V gene. V gave up 10 bases and J gave up 5 bases, with 12 bases separating them. The CDR3 spans 13 residues. In DNA, the CDR3 is TGCGCCACCGCGGGACGGAATAATTCACCCCTCCACTTT. Residues: CATAGRNNSPLHF.

The chain employs TRBV15 and TRBJ2-1; the D gene could be TRBD1 or TRBD2 (6 bases each). CDR3 length equals 15 residues. Germline values: CDR1 LNHNV, CDR2 YYDKDF (reference sequence). V was shortened by 9 bases and J by 0 bases, with 15 bases between the two germline ends. The CDR3 DNA reads TGTGCCACGTGGGGGGCATCCGACTCCTACAATGAGCAGTTCTTC. The encoded protein is CATWGASDSYNEQFF.

V gene TRBV4-1 combines with J gene TRBJ2-1; D gene uncertain. V lost 4 bases to trimming and J lost 6 bases, with 13 bases between them. The CDR3 is 14 residues long. CDR1 MGHRA and CDR2 YSYEKL come from the germline V gene. The CDR3 nucleotides are TGCGCCAGCAGCCCCGGGCCCCGTGGCAATGAGCAGTTCTTC. Encoded protein: CASSPGPRGNEQFF.

This clone appeared a few times. The chain uses TRBV27 and TRBJ1-5; D is ambiguous. The length of the CDR3 is 14 residues. CDR1 is MNHEY and CDR2 is SMNVEV in the germline V gene (reference sequence). Trimming shortened V by 2 bases and J by 3 bases, and 8 bases separated the two germline ends. CDR3 nucleotide sequence: TGTGCCAGCAGTTTAGGGTCACACAATCAGCCCCAGCATTTT. Protein sequence: CASSLGSHNQPQHF.

V is TRBV19 and J is TRBJ2-7; 9 positions agree with TRBD2. After removal of 3 bases from V and 6 bases from J, the junction contained 6 bases not matched to a gene. The CDR3 is 14 residues long. CDR1 and CDR2 from the germline V gene are LNHDA and SQIVND (reference sequence). CDR3 nucleotides: TGTGCCAGTAGTATTTTGCGGGAGGGTTCCGAGCAGTACTTC. This translates into CASSILREGSEQYF.

The CDR3 region is CASIGGPAYEQYF. In DNA, the CDR3 is TGTGCCAGCATCGGCGGGCCAGCCTACGAGCAGTACTTC. The chain has TRBV6-5 and TRBJ2-7, with D tentatively TRBD2 (5 bases). This CDR3 contains 13 residues. V lost 7 bases, J lost 2 bases, and 12 bases lay in between. Germline V gene lookup returns CDR1 MNHEY and CDR2 SVGAGI.

The V gene is TRBV11-2, the J gene TRBJ2-5; TRBD2 matches 11 bases. The CDR3 runs to 17 residues. The J segment lost 3 bases and the V segment lost 5 bases, leaving 11 bases of the junction unmatched. Per germline, CDR1 SGHAT and CDR2 FQNNGV. Here the CDR3 reads CASSDSGRVWVEETQYF. Written as DNA, the CDR3 is TGTGCCAGCAGCGATAGCGGGAGGGTTTGGGTGGAAGAGACCCAGTACTTC.

The chain recombines TRBV30 with TRBJ2-5; no clear D gene. The CDR3 extends over 12 amino acids. The germline V gene encodes CDR1 GTSNPN and CDR2 SVGIG (reference sequence). Trimming took 1 base from V and 2 from J, leaving 5 bases between them. CDR3 sequence reads: CAWSGIQETQYF. The CDR3 region has the DNA TGTGCCTGGAGTGGTATTCAAGAGACCCAGTACTTC.

The chain joins TRBV7-9 to TRBJ2-3, with 10 bases lining up with TRBD2. Germline trimming cut 5 bases from V and 10 bases from J; bases unmatched to any gene: 12. The length of the CDR3 is 15 residues. Germline V gene lookup returns CDR1 SEHNR and CDR2 FQNEAQ (reference sequence). The CDR3 protein is CASSAGTSAVIAQYF. The CDR3, as DNA: TGTGCCAGCAGCGCCGGGACTAGCGCCGTTATCGCGCAGTATTTT. Based on the CDR3 plus reference TRBV7-9 and TRBJ2-3, the full variable domain is DTGVSQNPRHKITKRGQNVTFRCDPISEHNRLYWYRQTLGQGPEFLTYFQNEAQLEKSRLLSDRFSAERPKGSFSTLEIQRTEQGDSAMYLCASSAGTSAVIAQYFGPGTRLTVL.

This chain links TRBV9 with TRBJ2-1; D gene ambiguous. Germline V lookup: CDR1 SGDLS, CDR2 YYNGEE. Trimming left V 4 bases short and J 8 bases short, with 13 bases between. This CDR3 region has 13 residues. The CDR3 loop is CASSPYSRDEQFF. The CDR3 region has the DNA TGTGCCAGCAGCCCATACTCTCGGGATGAGCAGTTCTTC. Complete variable domain (other parts from reference TRBV9 and TRBJ2-1): DSGVTQTPKHLITATGQRVTLRCSPRSGDLSVYWYQQSLDQGLQFLIQYYNGEERAKGNILERFSAQQFPDLHSELNLSSLELGDSALYFCASSPYSRDEQFFGPGTRLTVL.

The V gene is TRBV9, the J gene TRBJ1-4; tentative D call: TRBD1 (6 bases). Trimming left V 3 bases short and J 4 bases short, with 16 bases between. CDR3 length: 16 amino acids. Germline V gene data show CDR1 as SGDLS and CDR2 as YYNGEE. In DNA, the CDR3 is TGTGCCAGCAGCGGAGAGGGGGACGGAAATAATGAAAAACTGTTTTTT. It yields the protein CASSGEGDGNNEKLFF.

This clone appeared once. The chain is built from TRBV5-6 and TRBJ1-2; 9 bases agree with TRBD1. The CDR3 is 14 amino acids. CDR1 is SGHDT and CDR2 is YYEEEE in the germline V gene. V shed 2 bases and J 7 bases; nucleotides not matched to a gene: 6. In DNA, the CDR3 is TGTGCCAGCAGCTTTGGACAGGGGATGGCTGGCTACACCTTC. It specifies CASSFGQGMAGYTF.